These 28 T cell receptor beta chains originate from one sample sequenced in a study of T-cell reconstitution after alpha-beta-depleted transplantation in children. Unique molecular identifiers were used to barcode this TCRbeta library. MiXCR was run by TCRdb on the PCR reads, yielding one entry per CDR3 protein. Of 200,000 to 250,000 distinct CDR3 sequences listed, approximately 10% are singletons. The specimen was PBMCs from the stem cell graft donor, collected from the stem cell graft. The receptors originated from a human donor who donated a stem cell graft to a child with acute lymphoblastic leukemia.

The chain uses TRBV13 and TRBJ2-7; possibly TRBD2 for D (7 bases). There are 17 residues in the CDR3. V shed 5 bases and J shed 1 base, with 21 bases lying between them. Per germline, CDR1 PRHDT and CDR2 FYEKMQ (reference sequence). CDR3 protein: CASSPPRGGYRSYEQYF. For the CDR3, the DNA is TGTGCCAGCAGCCCACCGCGCGGGGGCTATAGATCCTACGAGCAGTACTTC.

A note on this clonotype: A read error may be the cause here, since a much bigger clone is one base away. CDR3 sequence reads: CGSSIPESYEQYF. The CDR3 region has the DNA TGTGGCAGCAGCATTCCGGAGTCCTACGAGCAGTACTTC. The chain couples TRBV6-6 to TRBJ2-7, with unresolved D. Germline loops: CDR1 MNHNY, CDR2 SVGAGI (reference sequence). The CDR3 length is 13 residues.

The rearrangement joins TRBV4-1 to TRBJ2-5, with D possibly matching TRBD2 (6 bases). V lost 2 bases and J 0 bases, leaving 7 bases between the germline ends. This CDR3 contains 14 residues. Germline loops: CDR1 MGHRA, CDR2 YSYEKL. The CDR3 here is CASSQRDYQETQYF. As DNA, the CDR3 is TGCGCCAGCAGCCAACGGGACTACCAAGAGACCCAGTACTTC.

This clonotype was detected many times. The genes are TRBV7-6 and TRBJ1-6; D is unresolved. The germline V gene encodes CDR1 SGHVS and CDR2 FNYEAQ. The CDR3 sequence is 13 residues long. The V gene lost 0 bases and the J gene lost 8 bases, with 5 bases spanning the gap. The CDR3 is CASSLAEDSPLHF. CDR3 nucleotides: TGTGCCAGCAGCTTAGCGGAAGATTCACCCCTCCACTTT.

In this sample, this clonotype turned up many times. This rearrangement joins TRBV10-3 to TRBJ1-2; D gene ambiguous. Trimming took 8 bases from V and 4 from J, leaving 14 bases between them. The CDR3 is 13 residues long. CDR1 and CDR2 (germline): ENHRY, SYGVKD. The CDR3 DNA sequence: TGTGCCATCGGACCCGATTCGGGCTATGGCTACACCTTC. Protein sequence: CAIGPDSGYGYTF.

In its sample, this clonotype was seen a few times. The V gene is TRBV29-1, the J gene TRBJ1-3; weak D call: TRBD1 (5 bases). Germline V gene lookup returns CDR1 SQVTM and CDR2 ANQGSEA. The CDR3 contains 18 residues. V lost 4 bases and J lost 0, with 22 bases in between. The CDR3 region is CSVAFGGFGVYSGNTIYF. The DNA for the CDR3 is TGCAGCGTTGCCTTTGGGGGATTTGGGGTCTACTCTGGAAACACCATATATTTT.

This clonotype was counted ten times or more. V is TRBV7-7 and J is TRBJ2-5; 14 bases fit TRBD2. This CDR3 region has 19 residues. The V gene's germline CDR1 is SSHAT and CDR2 FNYEAQ (reference sequence). V gave up 5 bases and J gave up 4 bases; unmatched junction bases: 15. The DNA for the CDR3 is TGTGCCAGCAGCCCGGGACTAGCGGGGGCCATCTTTACCCGAGAGACCCAGTACTTC. This encodes CASSPGLAGAIFTRETQYF.

Ten or more counts support this clonotype. The J gene is TRBJ2-5, the V gene TRBV5-1; D might be TRBD1 (6 bases). The CDR3 has 14 amino acids. Trimming shortened V by 1 base and J by 4 bases, and 11 bases separated the two germline ends. Germline V CDR1 and CDR2: SGHRS, YFSETQ. As DNA, the CDR3 is TGCGCCAGCAGCTTGACTGGGGGCGGAGAGACCCAGTACTTC. This gives the protein CASSLTGGGETQYF. The variable domain in full, with the rest retrieved from reference TRBV5-1 and TRBJ2-5, is KAGVTQTPRYLIKTRGQQVTLSCSPISGHRSVSWYQQTPGQGLQFLFEYFSETQRNKGNFPGRFSGRQFSNSRSEMNVSTLELGDSALYLCASSLTGGGETQYFGPGTRLLVL.

This clonotype was counted at least ten times. The chain joins TRBV20-1 to TRBJ1-2; maybe TRBD1 (6 bases). Trimming cost V 6 bases and J 5 bases, with 16 bases left between them. Germline V CDR1 and CDR2: DFQATT, SNEGSKA (reference sequence). CDR3 length: 13 amino acids. The CDR3 is CSAQKGGEYGYTF. The CDR3 region has the DNA TGCAGTGCCCAGAAGGGGGGGGAATATGGCTACACCTTC.

The table lists this clonotype with a few counts. The chain recombines TRBV5-5 with TRBJ2-5; 12 nucleotides match TRBD2. This CDR3 has 15 residues. CDR1 and CDR2 from the germline V gene are SGHKS and YYEKEE (reference sequence). With 3 bases clipped from V and 7 bases from J, the junction kept 7 bases outside the gene matches. The CDR3 loop reads CASSSASGGAGTQYF. CDR3 nucleotides: TGTGCCAGCAGCTCCGCTAGCGGGGGGGCGGGGACCCAGTACTTC.

This chain uses TRBV30 with TRBJ1-2; TRBD1 might be the D (6 bases). Germline CDR1 GTSNPN, CDR2 SVGIG (reference sequence). This CDR3 comprises 14 residues. V lost 4 bases and J 0 bases, leaving 12 bases between the germline ends. The DNA of the CDR3 is TGTGCCTGGACCCGGGGGGCGTCTAACTATGGCTACACCTTC. It specifies CAWTRGASNYGYTF.

By frequency in the sample, this clonotype is hyperexpanded. The chain joins TRBV25-1 to TRBJ2-7, with TRBD1 identical over 8 bases. The trim removed 8 bases at V and 4 bases at J, leaving 4 bases unmatched. The CDR3 spans 12 residues. Per the germline V gene, CDR1 is MGHDK and CDR2 is SYGVNS. In DNA form, the CDR3 reads TGTGCCAGCGCGACAGGGGCTTACGAGCAGTACTTC. This gives the protein CASATGAYEQYF.

This clonotype was seen ten or more times. This chain joins TRBV15 and TRBJ2-1, with no clear D. Trimming took off 2 bases at V and 5 bases at J, with 7 bases between the two ends. The germline CDR1 and CDR2 sequences are LNHNV and YYDKDF (reference sequence). The CDR3 length is 13 residues. The CDR3 loop is CATSRPFNNEQFF. The CDR3 nucleotides are TGTGCCACCAGCAGACCGTTCAACAATGAGCAGTTCTTC.

This clonotype was seen a handful of times. The chain's CDR3 is CSAGRQGFNEQFF. In nucleotides, the CDR3 is TGCAGTGCTGGAAGACAGGGATTCAATGAGCAGTTCTTC. The chain employs TRBV20-1 and TRBJ2-1, with TRBD1 matching over 7 bases. Germline V CDR1 and CDR2: DFQATT, SNEGSKA (reference sequence). The length of the CDR3 is 13 residues. After removal of 5 bases from V and 6 bases from J, the junction contained 7 bases not matched to a gene.

This clonotype occurred a few times. The chain has TRBV5-1 and TRBJ2-1, with D unclear. The V end was cut by 2 bases, the J end by 2 bases, with 2 bases between. This CDR3 has 12 amino acids. Germline V gives CDR1 SGHRS, CDR2 YFSETQ. The CDR3 loop reads CASSFAYNEQFF. Here the CDR3 DNA reads TGCGCCAGCAGCTTTGCCTACAATGAGCAGTTCTTC.

This sequence joins TRBV11-2 and TRBJ1-3; unclear D gene. V was clipped by 5 bases and J by 4 bases, with 18 bases between them. Germline lookup yields CDR1 SGHAT and CDR2 FQNNGV. CDR3 size: 16 residues. The CDR3 DNA reads as TGTGCCAGCAGCACCCTAAGGTCCGGGTCCGGAAACACCATATATTTT. Its translation is CASSTLRSGSGNTIYF.

This clonotype occurred many times. The rearrangement links TRBV29-1 to TRBJ2-5, with 7 bases matching TRBD2. V trimming: 5 bases; J trimming: 11 bases; junction bases outside the gene matches: 11. This CDR3 region has 12 residues. The germline CDR1 and CDR2 sequences are SQVTM and ANQGSEA. The CDR3 is CSVPMIPSGQYF. The CDR3 DNA is TGCAGCGTTCCAATGATCCCTAGCGGACAGTACTTC.

This clonotype was seen ten or more times. This rearrangement joins TRBV5-1 to TRBJ2-6; D not resolved. The CDR3 totals 15 residues. Germline V gene data show CDR1 as SGHRS and CDR2 as YFSETQ. V lost 1 base, J lost 0 bases, and 5 bases lay in between. The CDR3: CASSLTASGANVLTF. In DNA form, the CDR3 reads TGCGCCAGCAGCTTGACAGCCTCTGGGGCCAACGTCCTGACTTTC. Filled out from reference TRBV5-1 and TRBJ2-6, the complete variable domain reads KAGVTQTPRYLIKTRGQQVTLSCSPISGHRSVSWYQQTPGQGLQFLFEYFSETQRNKGNFPGRFSGRQFSNSRSEMNVSTLELGDSALYLCASSLTASGANVLTFGAGSRLTVL.

This clonotype was seen ten or more times. The V call is TRBV6-5, the J call TRBJ2-7, with TRBD1 matching 7 bases. The CDR3 has 15 residues. Germline V gives CDR1 MNHEY, CDR2 SVGAGI. The V gene end was trimmed by 3 bases and the J gene end by 1 base; junction bases not matched to a gene: 6. The CDR3: CASSYSRDSSYEQYF. For the CDR3, the DNA is TGTGCCAGCAGTTATTCCAGGGACAGTTCCTACGAGCAGTACTTC.

The sample holds many counts of this clonotype. This chain connects TRBV20-1 to TRBJ1-1; perhaps TRBD1 as D (5 bases). The CDR3 runs to 14 residues. Trimming removed 5 bases from V and 3 bases from J, with 16 bases in between. Germline V CDR1 and CDR2: DFQATT, SNEGSKA (reference sequence). For the CDR3, the DNA is TGCAGTGCTCCCTGGGGGGGTAGGGACACTGAAGCTTTCTTT. Its protein is CSAPWGGRDTEAFF.

This clonotype was recorded a few times. The chain employs TRBV5-1 and TRBJ2-7; D perhaps matches TRBD1 (6 bases). CDR3 length equals 14 residues. The V gene's germline CDR1 is SGHRS and CDR2 YFSETQ. Trimming took 4 bases from V and 7 from J, leaving 18 bases between them. CDR3 amino acids: CASSQTGRDGEQYF. DNA of the CDR3: TGCGCCAGCAGCCAGACAGGCCGTGACGGGGAGCAGTACTTC.

This clonotype was found a few times. The rearrangement uses TRBV20-1 and TRBJ2-7; D possibly uses TRBD1 or TRBD2 (6 bases each). The V end was cut by 0 bases, the J end by 2 bases, with 14 bases between. The CDR3 consists of 15 residues. Germline CDR1 is DFQATT and CDR2 is SNEGSKA (reference sequence). CDR3 DNA sequence: TGCAGTGCTAGAGATCGGGGGCAGGGGCCCTACGAGCAGTACTTC. Protein sequence: CSARDRGQGPYEQYF.

The rearrangement links TRBV9 to TRBJ2-1; possible D gene TRBD2, 5 bases. Trimming left V 0 bases short and J 9 bases short, with 19 bases between. CDR1 and CDR2 from the germline V gene are SGDLS and YYNGEE. The CDR3 totals 16 residues. Here the CDR3 reads CASSVVGAPLASEQFF. The CDR3 nucleotides read TGTGCCAGCAGCGTAGTGGGAGCACCCCTTGCTAGTGAGCAGTTCTTC.

This clonotype was recorded at least ten times. The chain combines TRBV12-3 or TRBV12-4 with TRBJ1-1; TRBD1 might be the D (6 bases). V gave up 4 bases and J gave up 0 bases, with 12 bases separating them. CDR3 length: 15 residues. For the CDR3, the DNA is TGTGCCAGCAGTTCACAGGGCACCATGAACACTGAAGCTTTCTTT. It specifies CASSSQGTMNTEAFF.

The V and J genes are TRBV6-1 and TRBJ2-4, with 7 bases fitting TRBD1. The CDR3 length is 15 residues. Germline V gives CDR1 MNHNS, CDR2 SASEGT. Trimming removed 4 bases from V and 4 bases from J; junction bases left unmatched: 7. The CDR3 sequence: CASSGFGDSKNIQYF. For the CDR3, the DNA is TGTGCCAGCAGTGGTTTCGGGGACAGTAAAAACATTCAGTACTTC.

This clonotype was detected ten times or more. This chain uses TRBV5-1 with TRBJ2-1; D possibly corresponds to TRBD1 (5 bases). The CDR3 contains 13 residues. V was pared by 4 bases and J by 4 bases, with 9 bases between. CDR1 SGHRS and CDR2 YFSETQ come from the germline V gene. CDR3: CASSLRQYNEQFF. The DNA of the CDR3 is TGCGCCAGCAGCCTCAGACAGTACAATGAGCAGTTCTTC. Based on the CDR3 plus reference TRBV5-1 and TRBJ2-1, the full variable domain is KAGVTQTPRYLIKTRGQQVTLSCSPISGHRSVSWYQQTPGQGLQFLFEYFSETQRNKGNFPGRFSGRQFSNSRSEMNVSTLELGDSALYLCASSLRQYNEQFFGPGTRLTVL.

Regarding this clonotype: The missing conserved phenylalanine or tryptophan at the end of this CDR3 makes a read error likely. The chain joins TRBV12-3 or TRBV12-4 to TRBJ1-2; D not resolved. V shed 1 base and J shed 8 bases, with 17 bases lying between them. The CDR3 spans 15 residues. This CDR3 reads CASSLGSPLTIGYTY. CDR3 DNA sequence: TGTGCCAGCAGTTTAGGGTCTCCCCTCACTATCGGCTACACCTAC.

This clonotype was recorded at least ten times. The chain's CDR3 is CASSLLGLAGGRGTDTQYF. The DNA of the CDR3 is TGTGCCAGCAGCTTGCTCGGACTAGCGGGGGGGCGGGGCACAGATACGCAGTATTTT. The rearrangement joins TRBV5-6 to TRBJ2-3; 15 nucleotides align to TRBD2. The CDR3 is 19 amino acids. Germline CDR1 SGHDT, CDR2 YYEEEE. The ends lost 1 base at V and 1 base at J; junction bases unmatched: 7. The variable domain in full, with the rest retrieved from reference TRBV5-6 and TRBJ2-3, is DAGVTQSPTHLIKTRGQQVTLRCSPKSGHDTVSWYQQALGQGPQFIFQYYEEEERQRGNFPDRFSGHQFPNYSSELNVNALLLGDSALYLCASSLLGLAGGRGTDTQYFGPGTRLTVL.